This entry is about one T cell receptor (beta chain). Losses at the gene ends were 7 bases for V and 6 bases for J; bases not matched to a gene: 9. Germline V gives CDR1 LNHDA, CDR2 SQIVND (reference sequence). This CDR3 contains 15 residues. This entry comes from a study of OX40 agonist ivuxolimab in advanced cancers. Baseline was the first blood sampling point, followed by cycle 4 day 1 and cycle 7 day 1. Profiled with immunoSEQ multiplex PCR; TCRdb holds only in-frame clones, not every one. The top ten hold less than 15% of the sample, which has approximately 40,000 clones, 70% to 90% seen once. The origin of this receptor is an adult with an advanced solid tumor such as melanoma, head and neck, liver or kidney cancer. V is TRBV19 and J is TRBJ2-2; TRBD2 matches at 9 bases. This specimen consisted of CD4+ or CD8+ T cells sorted from blood, obtained in a trial of the OX40 agonist ivuxolimab. The CDR3 DNA reads as TGTGCCAGTACATACTTAGCGGGAGTGGCCGGGGAGCTGTTTTTT. This encodes CASTYLAGVAGELFF.